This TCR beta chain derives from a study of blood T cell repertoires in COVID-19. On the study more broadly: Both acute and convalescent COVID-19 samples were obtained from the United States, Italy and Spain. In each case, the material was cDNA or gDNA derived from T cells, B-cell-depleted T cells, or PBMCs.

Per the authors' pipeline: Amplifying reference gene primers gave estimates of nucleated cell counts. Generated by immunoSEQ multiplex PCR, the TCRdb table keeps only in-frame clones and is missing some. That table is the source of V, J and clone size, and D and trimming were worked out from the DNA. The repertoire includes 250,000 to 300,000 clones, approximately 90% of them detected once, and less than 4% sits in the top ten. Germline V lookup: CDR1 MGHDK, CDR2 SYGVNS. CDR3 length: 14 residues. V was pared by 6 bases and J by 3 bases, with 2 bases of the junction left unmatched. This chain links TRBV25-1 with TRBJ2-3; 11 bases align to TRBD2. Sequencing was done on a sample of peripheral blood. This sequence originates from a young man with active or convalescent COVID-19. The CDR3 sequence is CASRIAGGTDTQYF. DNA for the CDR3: TGTGCCAGCAGAATAGCGGGAGGGACAGATACGCAGTATTTT.